Below are 28 T cell receptor beta chains sequenced from a single sample in a study of CD4 T cells in relation to SARS-CoV-2 and coronaviruses (dated by TCRdb to about 2021). CD4+ T cells from unexposed donors were collected before the COVID-19 pandemic (2011-2018). The library was obtained by the immunoSEQ multiplex PCR assay. TCRdb carries this immuneACCESS record with in-frame sequences only. Its versions omit some clonotypes, under half of them owing to an unresolved V gene in the studies checked, with the rest unexplained. Here the sample has around 69,000 clones; about 94% occur a single time. The ten largest clones add up to 0.11% to 0.15% of the sample. Input material: naive CD4+ T cells from PBMCs. The cell subset or site label, read with the paper, signifies: naive CD4+ T cells isolated by negative enrichment. The receptors were gathered from a human donor in good health.

In nucleotides, the CDR3 is TGTGCCAGCACCTTTCCTGGACAGGCCACTACCAATCAGCCCCAGCATTTT. This translates into CASTFPGQATTNQPQHF. The V and J genes are TRBV28 and TRBJ1-5, with 7 bases identical to TRBD1. V lost 7 bases to trimming and J lost 3 bases; unmatched junction nucleotides: 15. CDR3 length equals 17 residues. CDR1 and CDR2 from the germline V gene are MDHEN and SYDVKM.

Comment on this clone: A read error may account for a junction end that differs from germline. This chain links TRBV7-9 with TRBJ1-5; 7 bases are a match to TRBD1. CDR1 SEHNR and CDR2 FQNEAQ come from the germline V gene (reference sequence). The CDR3 totals 12 residues. CDR3 DNA sequence: TGTGCCAGCAGCTTCCCCACAGGGGTTCGCTTATTT. This sequence encodes CASSFPTGVRLF.

This chain uses TRBV7-6 with TRBJ2-2; TRBD2 matches 8 bases. The germline V gene encodes CDR1 SGHVS and CDR2 FNYEAQ. V was pared by 5 bases and J by 4 bases, with 9 bases of the junction left unmatched. The CDR3 is made up of 16 amino acids. CDR3 residues: CASSPGGAGVTGELFF. DNA for the CDR3: TGTGCCAGCAGCCCGGGGGGGGCGGGAGTCACCGGGGAGCTGTTTTTT. The variable domain in full, completed from reference TRBV7-6 and TRBJ2-2, reads GAGVSQSPRYKVTKRGQDVALRCDPISGHVSLYWYRQALGQGPEFLTYFNYEAQQDKSGLPNDRFSAERPEGSISTLTIQRTEQRDSAMYRCASSPGGAGVTGELFFGEGSRLTVL.

V is TRBV28 and J is TRBJ2-7; maybe TRBD2 (6 bases). Germline V gene lookup returns CDR1 MDHEN and CDR2 SYDVKM. V gave up 3 bases and J gave up 7 bases, with 25 bases separating them. The CDR3 contains 17 residues. CDR3 bases: TGTGCCAGCAGTTTCCAATCCCCAGGGAGACCCGCGGGGGAGCAGTACTTC. Protein sequence: CASSFQSPGRPAGEQYF.

V gene TRBV6-5 combines with J gene TRBJ1-5, with 7 bases identical to TRBD1. The germline V gene has CDR1 MNHEY and CDR2 SVGAGI. The V gene end was trimmed by 7 bases and the J gene end by 2 bases; junction bases not matched to a gene: 8. This CDR3 spans 15 amino acids. The DNA of the CDR3 is TGTGCCAGCATCCTGCTCGGGACAGGCAATCAGCCCCAGCATTTT. The encoded protein is CASILLGTGNQPQHF.

This clone was recorded only once. The chain combines TRBV28 with TRBJ2-7; D is undetermined. The V end was cut by 2 bases, the J end by 2 bases, with 10 bases between. The CDR3 consists of 14 residues. Per the germline V gene, CDR1 is MDHEN and CDR2 is SYDVKM. CDR3 amino acids: CASSLNGPPYEQYF. The CDR3 bases are TGTGCCAGCAGTTTAAACGGTCCCCCCTACGAGCAGTACTTC.

This sequence joins TRBV11-2 and TRBJ2-3; D is unclear. CDR1 is SGHAT and CDR2 is FQNNGV in the germline V gene. This CDR3 has 16 amino acids. V was pared by 6 bases and J by 3 bases, with 19 bases between. CDR3 DNA sequence: TGTGCCAGCAGAGCCATTATGGGCCTACGAACAGATACGCAGTATTTT. As protein: CASRAIMGLRTDTQYF.

The table lists this clone with a count of one. This rearrangement joins TRBV5-8 to TRBJ2-6, with a possible D match to TRBD2 (5 bases). Germline V gene lookup returns CDR1 SGHTS and CDR2 YDEGEE. This CDR3 comprises 17 residues. V dropped 2 bases and J dropped 4 bases, with 16 bases sitting between them. The CDR3 loop is CASSLPGIRLGANVLTF. CDR3 nucleotides: TGTGCCAGCAGCTTACCGGGGATTAGGTTAGGGGCCAACGTCCTGACTTTC.

The V and J genes are TRBV6-4 and TRBJ2-2; D is undetermined. The CDR3 is 15 amino acids. CDR1 and CDR2 (germline): MRHNA, SNTAGT. Trimming pared 4 bases from V and 1 base from J, leaving 10 bases between. The CDR3 DNA reads as TGTGCCAGCAGTGCCGAGAGAGTGAACACCGGGGAGCTGTTTTTT. This gives the protein CASSAERVNTGELFF.

This chain joins TRBV29-1 and TRBJ2-1, with D possibly TRBD2 on 6 matching bases. This CDR3 has 15 amino acids. V was shortened by 5 bases and J by 0 bases, with 14 bases between the two germline ends. Germline V lookup: CDR1 SQVTM, CDR2 ANQGSEA. In DNA form, the CDR3 reads TGCAGCGTTCGGACGGACTACAGCTCCTACAATGAGCAGTTCTTC. It codes for CSVRTDYSSYNEQFF.

The CDR3 nucleotides are TGTGCCAGCAGTGAAGAAAGGGTGGGGGAGCAGTACTTC. Residues: CASSEERVGEQYF. The genes are TRBV6-1 and TRBJ2-7, with D uncertain. Per the germline V gene, CDR1 is MNHNS and CDR2 is SASEGT. This CDR3 spans 13 amino acids. V lost 1 base to trimming and J lost 7 bases, with 11 bases between them.

CDR3 amino acids: CASSFIRGRSGNTIYF. The CDR3 nucleotides read TGTGCCAGCAGTTTTATCAGGGGCCGCTCTGGAAACACCATATATTTT. The V gene is TRBV28, the J gene TRBJ1-3, with D perhaps TRBD1 (6 bases). Germline V gives CDR1 MDHEN, CDR2 SYDVKM. The germline V and J ends were trimmed by 3 bases and 0 bases, with 12 bases remaining between them. The CDR3 sequence is 16 residues long.

The chain couples TRBV7-2 to TRBJ1-1; D is uncertain. V was shortened by 2 bases and J by 4 bases, with 8 bases between the two germline ends. The germline V gene encodes CDR1 SGHTA and CDR2 FQGNSA. This CDR3 is 13 amino acids long. The CDR3 DNA reads as TGTGCCAGCAGCTTAAGTAGGGCCACTGAAGCTTTCTTT. Protein sequence: CASSLSRATEAFF.

The V and J genes are TRBV6-6 and TRBJ2-7; 9 nucleotides line up with TRBD2. The CDR3 is 15 amino acids. V dropped 0 bases and J dropped 2; count of bases not matched to a gene: 2. Germline assignment: CDR1 MNHNY and CDR2 SVGAGI (reference sequence). The CDR3 sequence: CASSYSERGAYEQYF. CDR3 coding DNA: TGTGCCAGCAGTTACTCCGAGCGGGGGGCCTACGAGCAGTACTTC.

The rearrangement links TRBV2 to TRBJ2-3; 9 nucleotides agree with TRBD2. The CDR3 runs to 15 residues. Germline V gene data show CDR1 as SNHLY and CDR2 as FYNNEI. Trimming took 6 bases from V and 0 from J; bases not matched to a gene: 4. This chain's CDR3 is CASSSLAGSTDTQYF. The CDR3 nucleotides read TGTGCCAGCAGCTCACTAGCGGGTAGCACAGATACGCAGTATTTT.

The V gene is TRBV28, the J gene TRBJ1-2, with D unclear. Trimming removed 5 bases at V and 5 bases at J, with 18 bases between. Germline V gene lookup returns CDR1 MDHEN and CDR2 SYDVKM. The length of the CDR3 is 15 residues. The CDR3, as DNA: TGTGCCAGCAGTGGGCTCTCACAGTCGGGGTATGGCTACACCTTC. Protein: CASSGLSQSGYGYTF.

V is TRBV28 and J is TRBJ2-3; TRBD2 agrees at 9 bases. V lost 2 bases to trimming and J lost 2 bases; unmatched junction nucleotides: 5. Germline V gene sequence: CDR1 MDHEN, CDR2 SYDVKM. CDR3 length equals 16 residues. The CDR3 sequence is CASSLGAGGVTDTQYF. The CDR3 DNA reads as TGTGCCAGCAGTTTAGGGGCGGGAGGGGTCACAGATACGCAGTATTTT.

This chain joins TRBV19 and TRBJ2-2, with TRBD2 matching 9 bases. V lost 7 bases, J lost 1 base, and 7 bases stayed unmatched. CDR1 and CDR2 (germline): LNHDA, SQIVND (reference sequence). The CDR3 totals 16 residues. The CDR3 nucleotides read TGTGCCAGTACTAGGACGACTAGCGGGAACACCGGGGAGCTGTTTTTT. Protein product: CASTRTTSGNTGELFF.

CDR3 coding DNA: TGCGCCAGCAGCCAAGGGCAGGGAGGTGAAAAACTGTTTTTT. As protein: CASSQGQGGEKLFF. The V and J genes are TRBV4-1 and TRBJ1-4; weak D call: TRBD1 (5 bases). V shed 1 base and J shed 7 bases, with 10 bases lying between them. Germline assignment: CDR1 MGHRA and CDR2 YSYEKL. This CDR3 contains 14 residues.

V usage is TRBV15 and J usage is TRBJ1-5, with D possibly being TRBD1 (5 bases). CDR1 and CDR2 from the germline V gene are LNHNV and YYDKDF (reference sequence). The CDR3 length is 19 residues. V gave up 0 bases and J gave up 0 bases, with 18 bases separating them. DNA of the CDR3: TGTGCCACCAGCAGAGACAAAATTTCCGGGACGGATAGCAATCAGCCCCAGCATTTT. Amino acids: CATSRDKISGTDSNQPQHF.

The gene calls are TRBV7-6 and TRBJ2-2; D gene ambiguous. Trimming stripped 2 bases from V and 7 bases from J, with 5 bases between. The CDR3 totals 12 residues. Per the germline V gene, CDR1 is SGHVS and CDR2 is FNYEAQ. CDR3 region: CASSLLVGELFF. CDR3 coding DNA: TGTGCCAGCAGCTTATTAGTCGGGGAGCTGTTTTTT.

Only one count was recorded for this clone. This rearrangement joins TRBV3-1 (or the pseudogene TRBV3-2) to TRBJ1-1; TRBD1 matches at 9 bases. J was trimmed by 4 bases and V by 5 bases; bases with no gene match: 8. Germline-derived CDR1 and CDR2 are LGHDT and YNNKEL (reference sequence). The CDR3 is 15 residues long. The chain's CDR3 is CASSEPMDRGTEAFF. In nucleotides, the CDR3 is TGTGCCAGCAGCGAACCTATGGACAGGGGCACTGAAGCTTTCTTT.

The V and J genes are TRBV20-1 and TRBJ2-5; 14 bases agree with TRBD2. After removal of 3 bases from V and 7 bases from J, the junction contained 7 bases not matched to a gene. This CDR3 spans 15 amino acids. Germline V CDR1 and CDR2: DFQATT, SNEGSKA (reference sequence). The CDR3 here is CSASRLAGGEGTQYF. The CDR3, as DNA: TGCAGTGCTAGTAGACTAGCGGGGGGGGAGGGGACCCAGTACTTC.

The chain joins TRBV7-9 to TRBJ2-1; D perhaps matches TRBD1 (6 bases). Deletions cut 5 bases from V and 5 bases from J, with 19 bases between. CDR3 length: 16 residues. The germline V gene has CDR1 SEHNR and CDR2 FQNEAQ (reference sequence). CDR3 loop: CASSHLRIRTDNEQFF. The CDR3 DNA reads TGTGCCAGCAGCCACCTCCGCATTAGGACAGACAATGAGCAGTTCTTC. The variable domain in full, completed from reference TRBV7-9 and TRBJ2-1, reads DTGVSQNPRHKITKRGQNVTFRCDPISEHNRLYWYRQTLGQGPEFLTYFQNEAQLEKSRLLSDRFSAERPKGSFSTLEIQRTEQGDSAMYLCASSHLRIRTDNEQFFGPGTRLTVL.

The count of this clone is one. The V call is TRBV11-2, the J call TRBJ2-3; TRBD2 is a possible D gene (5 bases). From germline, CDR1 is SGHAT and CDR2 FQNNGV. V shed 0 bases and J shed 0 bases, with 10 bases lying between them. This CDR3 spans 16 amino acids. As DNA, the CDR3 is TGTGCCAGCAGCTTAGATAGAACTAGAAGCACAGATACGCAGTATTTT. This sequence encodes CASSLDRTRSTDTQYF.

This chain links TRBV7-2 with TRBJ2-5; D may match TRBD1 or TRBD2 (6 bases each). CDR1 SGHTA and CDR2 FQGNSA come from the germline V gene. This CDR3 contains 13 residues. V lost 4 bases and J lost 8, with 14 bases in between. Written as DNA, the CDR3 is TGTGCCAGCAGCTCCCTCCCGGGGGCAACCCAGTACTTC. This gives the protein CASSSLPGATQYF.

The chain recombines TRBV3-1 (or the pseudogene TRBV3-2) with TRBJ2-5, with D perhaps TRBD1 or TRBD2 (5 bases each). The CDR3 consists of 14 residues. Germline CDR1 is LGHDT and CDR2 is YNNKEL (reference sequence). Trimming removed 2 bases at V and 4 bases at J, with 11 bases between. This chain's CDR3 is CASSQFTGGETQYF. The DNA of the CDR3 is TGTGCCAGCAGCCAATTTACTGGGGGAGAGACCCAGTACTTC.

CDR3 region: CASSPGGLQETQYF. CDR3 coding DNA: TGTGCCAGCAGCCCAGGGGGACTCCAAGAGACCCAGTACTTC. This sequence joins TRBV4-2 and TRBJ2-5, with TRBD1 as a possible D gene (7 bases). Deletions cut 4 bases from V and 1 base from J, with 10 bases between. Germline CDR1 reads LGHNA; CDR2 reads YNFKEQ. The length of the CDR3 is 14 residues.